This T cell receptor beta chain stems from a study of chemoradiotherapy in HPV16-positive cancers. Study outcomes and limitations: Functional assays defining HPV-specific T cells used only a couple of HPV16-positive patients. Candidate HPV-specific clones and E7-related TCR motifs grew in tumor during treatment.

The data were produced by immunoSEQ multiplex PCR, yet TCRdb's version contains in-frame clones alone and is incomplete. The table has about 21,000 clones, more than 75% seen once. As concerns this clone: Antigen: not known.

Trimming removed 0 bases at V and 5 bases at J, with 9 bases between. Germline CDR1 and CDR2: SGDLS and YYNGEE. CDR3 size: 14 residues. Source: blood, taken from a patient who underwent chemoradiotherapy. This rearrangement joins TRBV9 to TRBJ2-1, with a possible D match to TRBD2 (5 bases). The origin of this receptor is a human donor with HPV-associated anogenital cancer. The CDR3 loop is CASSVAGMNNEQFF. In nucleotides, the CDR3 is TGTGCCAGCAGCGTAGCGGGAATGAACAATGAGCAGTTCTTC.